A single sample gave rise to the 30 T cell receptor beta chains below, sequenced in a study of glioma-infiltrating T cells after dendritic cell vaccination. Only in-frame clones appear in the TCRdb table, and some are missing; sequencing was by immunoSEQ multiplex PCR. Of about 58,000 clones in the sample, 85% were seen once. Time point in this sample: after dendritic cell vaccination, including at tumor progression/relapse. Sequencing was performed on blood, taken after dendritic cell vaccination. The receptor set was obtained from a human donor with glioblastoma.

The chain has TRBV7-3 and TRBJ1-2, with 9 bases matching TRBD1. V lost 5 bases to trimming and J lost 5 bases; unmatched junction nucleotides: 12. The germline V gene encodes CDR1 SGHTA and CDR2 FQGTGA. The CDR3 is 16 amino acids. CDR3 nucleotide sequence: TGTGCCAGCAGCCCAACTGGACAGGGGTCCTTTTATGGCTACACCTTC. Its translation is CASSPTGQGSFYGYTF. Variable domain in full (rest from reference TRBV7-3 and TRBJ1-2): GAGVSQTPSNKVTEKGKYVELRCDPISGHTALYWYRQSLGQGPEFLIYFQGTGAADDSGLPNDRFFAVRPEGSVSTLKIQRTERGDSAVYLCASSPTGQGSFYGYTFGSGTRLTVV.

In its sample, this clone was seen once. CDR3 bases: TGCGCCAGCAGCTTCACTAGCGGGGGTTCCAGCTCCTACAATGAGCAGTTCTTC. Translated: CASSFTSGGSSSYNEQFF. J is TRBJ2-1 and V is TRBV5-1; 11 bases agree with TRBD2. The CDR3 is 18 residues long. Germline CDR1 and CDR2: SGHRS and YFSETQ. Trimming removed 2 bases from V and 0 bases from J; junction bases left unmatched: 7.

V and J are TRBV5-1 and TRBJ1-3; 7 bases match TRBD1. Trimming at V came to 4 bases and at J to 1 base, leaving 8 bases not matched to a gene. CDR3 length equals 16 residues. Per the germline V gene, CDR1 is SGHRS and CDR2 is YFSETQ. CDR3 amino acids: CASSRESGGSGNTIYF. The CDR3 DNA follows: TGCGCCAGCAGCAGGGAGTCAGGGGGATCTGGAAACACCATATATTTT. Complete variable domain (other parts from reference TRBV5-1 and TRBJ1-3): KAGVTQTPRYLIKTRGQQVTLSCSPISGHRSVSWYQQTPGQGLQFLFEYFSETQRNKGNFPGRFSGRQFSNSRSEMNVSTLELGDSALYLCASSRESGGSGNTIYFGEGSWLTVV.

The chain joins TRBV5-4 to TRBJ1-1; D not certain. CDR1 and CDR2 from the germline V gene are SGHNT and YYREEE (reference sequence). Trimming shortened V by 4 bases and J by 4 bases, and 11 bases separated the two germline ends. The CDR3 has 13 residues. DNA for the CDR3: TGTGCCAGCAGCCCCTTATCTCTCACTGAAGCTTTCTTT. Its protein product is CASSPLSLTEAFF.

This clone occurred once. This chain links TRBV4-3 with TRBJ2-3, with D perhaps matching TRBD2 (5 bases). Germline V gene data show CDR1 as LGHNA and CDR2 as YSLEER. This CDR3 has 18 amino acids. The V end was cut by 2 bases, the J end by 0 bases, with 18 bases between. The CDR3 region is CASSQFLGLSGSTDTQYF. CDR3 DNA sequence: TGCGCCAGCAGCCAATTCTTAGGGCTGTCGGGGAGCACAGATACGCAGTATTTT.

The rearrangement links TRBV2 to TRBJ1-2; D gene uncertain. V was pared by 5 bases and J by 6 bases, with 13 bases between. The CDR3 length is 13 residues. Per the germline V gene, CDR1 is SNHLY and CDR2 is FYNNEI. The CDR3 DNA is TGTGCCAGCAGTTGGGAGGGAGAGGATGGCTACACCTTC. Encoded protein: CASSWEGEDGYTF. Using reference TRBV2 and TRBJ1-2 for the parts outside the CDR3, the full variable domain is EPEVTQTPSHQVTQMGQEVILRCVPISNHLYFYWYRQILGQKVEFLVSFYNNEISEKSEIFDDQFSVERPDGSNFTLKIRSTKLEDSAMYFCASSWEGEDGYTFGSGTRLTVV.

The V call is TRBV5-8, the J call TRBJ2-3; the D gene is possibly TRBD2 (6 bases). The CDR3 length is 16 residues. Per germline, CDR1 SGHTS and CDR2 YDEGEE. Trimming pared 4 bases from V and 1 base from J, leaving 16 bases between. In nucleotides, the CDR3 is TGTGCCAGCAGCCGGGGGAGACAGCTAGGCACAGATACGCAGTATTTT. This sequence encodes CASSRGRQLGTDTQYF.

The rearrangement uses TRBV7-9 and TRBJ2-5, with 9 bases lining up with TRBD1. CDR3 length: 17 residues. Trimming removed 5 bases from V and 2 bases from J; junction bases left unmatched: 12. Germline V gene sequence: CDR1 SEHNR, CDR2 FQNEAQ (reference sequence). CDR3 loop: CASSDTNRGPGQETQYF. The CDR3 nucleotides read TGTGCCAGCAGCGACACCAACAGGGGGCCTGGGCAAGAGACCCAGTACTTC.

The table lists this clone with a count of one. J is TRBJ2-5 and V is TRBV18; D may be TRBD2 (5 bases). The V and J ends lost 2 bases and 2 bases respectively, with 6 bases between them. The V gene's germline CDR1 is KGHSH and CDR2 LQKENI. The CDR3 is made up of 13 amino acids. The DNA of the CDR3 is TGTGCCAGCTCACCAAGAGGGCAAGAGACCCAGTACTTC. This encodes CASSPRGQETQYF.

The genes are TRBV2 and TRBJ2-5; 11 positions agree with TRBD2. The germline gives CDR1 SNHLY, CDR2 FYNNEI. V shed 3 bases and J 4 bases; nucleotides not matched to a gene: 4. The CDR3 loop spans 15 amino acids. CDR3 residues: CASSEPSGGTETQYF. CDR3 nucleotides: TGTGCCAGCAGTGAGCCTAGCGGGGGGACAGAGACCCAGTACTTC.

This clone appeared a single time. J is TRBJ1-6 and V is TRBV6-5; maybe TRBD1 (6 bases). CDR1 MNHEY and CDR2 SVGAGI come from the germline V gene. This CDR3 spans 14 amino acids. Between the trimmed V and J ends, which lost 6 bases and 8 bases, there was a span of 14 bases. The CDR3 loop reads CASRGWTEDSPLHF. In DNA, the CDR3 is TGTGCCAGCAGGGGCTGGACAGAAGATTCACCCCTCCACTTT.

The chain uses TRBV7-9 and TRBJ2-1; D uncertain. Trimming took off 8 bases at V and 0 bases at J, with 14 bases between the two ends. Germline V CDR1 and CDR2: SEHNR, FQNEAQ (reference sequence). This CDR3 region has 15 residues. DNA of the CDR3: TGTGCCAGCTTGTCCTCACCGAGCTCCTACAATGAGCAGTTCTTC. It translates to CASLSSPSSYNEQFF.

The gene calls are TRBV29-1 and TRBJ2-1, with TRBD1 matching 12 bases. Germline values: CDR1 SQVTM, CDR2 ANQGSEA. This CDR3 comprises 14 residues. The V segment lost 4 bases and the J segment 9 bases; nucleotides outside the gene matches: 7. The CDR3 loop reads CSVVSGTGGFEQFF. CDR3 coding DNA: TGCAGCGTTGTGTCCGGGACAGGGGGCTTTGAGCAGTTCTTC.

V is TRBV19 and J is TRBJ1-2; D not resolved. Germline CDR1 and CDR2: LNHDA and SQIVND (reference sequence). This CDR3 has 13 amino acids. With 3 bases removed from V and 1 base from J, the gap between germline ends came to 6 bases. CDR3 amino acids: CASSIGDNYGYTF. CDR3 nucleotides: TGTGCCAGTAGTATTGGAGATAACTATGGCTACACCTTC.

The V call is TRBV10-3, the J call TRBJ2-3; D is possibly TRBD2 (5 bases). Germline V lookup: CDR1 ENHRY, CDR2 SYGVKD. The CDR3 is made up of 15 amino acids. Trimming pared 4 bases from V and 3 bases from J, leaving 14 bases between. The CDR3 sequence is CAISALGVGTDTQYF. CDR3 DNA: TGTGCCATCAGTGCCCTCGGGGTTGGGACAGATACGCAGTATTTT.

The V and J genes are TRBV19 and TRBJ2-7; 9 nucleotides align to TRBD1. CDR3 length: 14 residues. Germline CDR1 and CDR2: LNHDA and SQIVND (reference sequence). With V trimmed by 5 bases and J by 2 bases, 4 bases remained unmatched. The CDR3 reads CASSVDRGPYEQYF. CDR3 in DNA: TGTGCCAGTAGTGTGGACAGGGGACCCTACGAGCAGTACTTC.

This clone was seen a handful of times. The chain uses TRBV5-5 and TRBJ1-1, with 8 nucleotides matching TRBD1. CDR3 length: 16 residues. Germline lookup yields CDR1 SGHKS and CDR2 YYEKEE (reference sequence). Trimming removed 1 base from V and 3 bases from J; junction bases left unmatched: 8. CDR3 amino acids: CASSLTNRGMDTEAFF. CDR3 nucleotide sequence: TGTGCCAGCAGCTTGACAAACAGGGGGATGGACACTGAAGCTTTCTTT.

In this sample, this clone turned up a few times. The V call is TRBV7-9, the J call TRBJ2-1, with TRBD2 matching over 9 bases. This CDR3 contains 15 residues. V lost 5 bases to trimming and J lost 7 bases; unmatched junction nucleotides: 9. The V gene's germline CDR1 is SEHNR and CDR2 FQNEAQ (reference sequence). The DNA for the CDR3 is TGTGCCAGCAGCCCTGGGGGACTAGCATCAAATGAGCAGTTCTTC. It yields the protein CASSPGGLASNEQFF.

The gene calls are TRBV5-1 and TRBJ2-1, with 10 bases aligning to TRBD1. This CDR3 spans 15 amino acids. CDR1 is SGHRS, CDR2 YFSETQ, per germline. V trimming: 5 bases; J trimming: 8 bases; junction bases outside the gene matches: 10. This chain's CDR3 is CASSRTGTGVDEQFF. The CDR3 DNA is TGCGCCAGCAGTAGAACCGGGACAGGGGTGGATGAGCAGTTCTTC.

J is TRBJ2-3 and V is TRBV2; D is perhaps TRBD2 (6 bases). CDR1 and CDR2 from the germline V gene are SNHLY and FYNNEI. With 0 bases removed from V and 2 bases from J, the gap between germline ends came to 12 bases. The CDR3 extends over 16 amino acids. The CDR3 DNA reads as TGTGCCAGCAGTGAAGCAGCGGCGGGGCACACAGATACGCAGTATTTT. As protein: CASSEAAAGHTDTQYF.

The sample holds a few counts of this clone. The gene calls are TRBV9 and TRBJ1-2; no reliable D call. Germline V lookup: CDR1 SGDLS, CDR2 YYNGEE. This CDR3 is built from 14 residues. V shed 2 bases and J shed 4 bases, with 12 bases lying between them. CDR3 coding DNA: TGTGCCAGCAGCGTCGGTTCAACTAGCTATGGCTACACCTTC. Its protein is CASSVGSTSYGYTF.

Here the CDR3 DNA reads TGTGCCAGCAGCCAAGAAGACAGATTCTCCTACAATGAGCAGTTCTTC. Encoded protein: CASSQEDRFSYNEQFF. The chain couples TRBV4-2 to TRBJ2-1, with D maybe TRBD1 (5 bases). Germline CDR1 is LGHNA and CDR2 is YNFKEQ. The CDR3 runs to 16 residues. V was shortened by 0 bases and J by 0 bases, with 9 bases between the two germline ends.

V gene TRBV10-3 combines with J gene TRBJ1-2, with 8 bases identical to TRBD1. Germline V gene sequence: CDR1 ENHRY, CDR2 SYGVKD. The CDR3 spans 13 residues. V lost 3 bases, J lost 7 bases, and 4 bases stayed unmatched. The CDR3 is CAISEGQGIGYTF. CDR3 nucleotides: TGTGCCATCAGTGAAGGACAGGGCATTGGCTACACCTTC.

This clone came up once. The chain combines TRBV25-1 with TRBJ2-3; 8 nucleotides match TRBD1. Germline loops: CDR1 MGHDK, CDR2 SYGVNS. The CDR3 has 13 amino acids. The junction had 1 base not matched to a gene; V was cut back by 7 bases and J by 1 base. The DNA of the CDR3 is TGTGCCAGCATACAGGGGGGCACAGATACGCAGTATTTT. Protein sequence: CASIQGGTDTQYF.

The chain has TRBV6-5 and TRBJ2-5; D might be TRBD2 (6 bases). The germline gives CDR1 MNHEY, CDR2 SVGAGI. This CDR3 comprises 15 residues. V was cut by 6 bases and J by 4 bases, with 18 bases left in between. CDR3 in amino acids: CASRPGVRLRETQYF. The CDR3 nucleotides are TGTGCCAGCAGACCGGGGGTCCGATTGAGAGAGACCCAGTACTTC.

The chain carries TRBV6-6 and TRBJ1-2; maybe TRBD1 (5 bases). V lost 6 bases and J lost 6, with 14 bases in between. This CDR3 has 13 amino acids. Germline V gene lookup returns CDR1 MNHNY and CDR2 SVGAGI (reference sequence). The CDR3 nucleotides are TGTGCCAGCAGACAGGTTGTTACCGATGGCTACACCTTC. Encoded protein: CASRQVVTDGYTF.

This clone was recorded once. V and J are TRBV6-5 and TRBJ2-1; D remains unclear. The V end was cut by 3 bases, the J end by 8 bases, with 8 bases between. Germline V CDR1 and CDR2: MNHEY, SVGAGI. The CDR3 consists of 12 residues. CDR3 amino acids: CASSYSGDEQFF. The CDR3 DNA is TGTGCCAGCAGTTATTCAGGCGATGAGCAGTTCTTC.

Regarding this clone: The sample has other DNA sequences that encode this CDR3 too. This chain connects TRBV14 to TRBJ2-7; D gene unclear. The CDR3 totals 12 residues. With 2 bases removed from V and 3 bases from J, the gap between germline ends came to 5 bases. The germline V gene encodes CDR1 SGHDN and CDR2 FVKESK. CDR3 bases: TGTGCCAGCAGCCAATCCAGCTACGAGCAGTACTTC. It encodes CASSQSSYEQYF.

The rearrangement joins TRBV5-1 to TRBJ2-7, with 8 bases that match TRBD2. With V trimmed by 3 bases and J by 3 bases, 5 bases remained unmatched. The germline CDR1 and CDR2 sequences are SGHRS and YFSETQ. CDR3 size: 14 residues. The CDR3 region has the DNA TGCGCCAGCAGCTCGATTAGCGGGGACTACGAGCAGTACTTC. Translation gives CASSSISGDYEQYF. Supplemented by reference TRBV5-1 and TRBJ2-7, the full variable domain reads KAGVTQTPRYLIKTRGQQVTLSCSPISGHRSVSWYQQTPGQGLQFLFEYFSETQRNKGNFPGRFSGRQFSNSRSEMNVSTLELGDSALYLCASSSISGDYEQYFGPGTRLTVT.

The chain uses TRBV12-5 and TRBJ2-1; tentatively, D is TRBD2 (5 bases). With 0 bases removed from V and 4 bases from J, the gap between germline ends came to 16 bases. This CDR3 is 17 amino acids long. Germline CDR1 LGHNT, CDR2 FRNRAP. This CDR3 is CASGLVGGTAAYNEQFF. CDR3 in DNA: TGTGCTAGTGGTTTGGTAGGAGGTACGGCGGCGTACAATGAGCAGTTCTTC. The whole variable domain, remainder taken from reference TRBV12-5 and TRBJ2-1, is DARVTQTPRHKVTEMGQEVTMRCQPILGHNTVFWYRQTMMQGLELLAYFRNRAPLDDSGMPKDRFSAEMPDATLATLKIQPSEPRDSAVYFCASGLVGGTAAYNEQFFGPGTRLTVL.